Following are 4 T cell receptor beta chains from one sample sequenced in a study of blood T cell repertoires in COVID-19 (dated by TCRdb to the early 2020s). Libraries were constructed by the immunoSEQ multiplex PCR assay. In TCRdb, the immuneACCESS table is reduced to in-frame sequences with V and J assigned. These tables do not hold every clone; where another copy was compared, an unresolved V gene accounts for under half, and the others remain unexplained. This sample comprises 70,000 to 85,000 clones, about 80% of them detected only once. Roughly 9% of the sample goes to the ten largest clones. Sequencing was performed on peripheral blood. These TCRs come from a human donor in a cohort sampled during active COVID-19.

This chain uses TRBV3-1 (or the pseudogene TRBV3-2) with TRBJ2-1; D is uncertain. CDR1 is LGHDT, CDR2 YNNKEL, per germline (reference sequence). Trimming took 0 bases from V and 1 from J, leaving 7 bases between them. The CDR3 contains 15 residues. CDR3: CASSQDSQSYNEQFF. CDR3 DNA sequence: TGTGCCAGCAGCCAAGATTCACAATCCTACAATGAGCAGTTCTTC.

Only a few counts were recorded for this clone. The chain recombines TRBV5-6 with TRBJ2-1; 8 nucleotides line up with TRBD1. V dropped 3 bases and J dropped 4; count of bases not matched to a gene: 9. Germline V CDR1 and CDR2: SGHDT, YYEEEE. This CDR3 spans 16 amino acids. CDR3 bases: TGTGCCAGCAGCTCTAAAGACAGGGGATGGTACAATGAGCAGTTCTTC. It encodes CASSSKDRGWYNEQFF. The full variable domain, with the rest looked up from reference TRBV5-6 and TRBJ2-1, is DAGVTQSPTHLIKTRGQQVTLRCSPKSGHDTVSWYQQALGQGPQFIFQYYEEEERQRGNFPDRFSGHQFPNYSSELNVNALLLGDSALYLCASSSKDRGWYNEQFFGPGTRLTVL.

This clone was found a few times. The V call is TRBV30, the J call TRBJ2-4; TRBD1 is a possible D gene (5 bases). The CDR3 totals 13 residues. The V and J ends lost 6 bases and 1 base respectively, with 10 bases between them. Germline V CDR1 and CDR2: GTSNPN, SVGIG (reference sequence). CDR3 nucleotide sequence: TGTGCCTGCGGGCAGGGTGCCAAAAACATTCAGTACTTC. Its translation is CACGQGAKNIQYF. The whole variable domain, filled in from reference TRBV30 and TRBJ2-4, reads SQTIHQWPATLVQPVGSPLSLECTVEGTSNPNLYWYRQAAGRGLQLLFYSVGIGQISSEVPQNLSASRPQDRQFILSSKKLLLSDSGFYLCACGQGAKNIQYFGAGTRLSVL.

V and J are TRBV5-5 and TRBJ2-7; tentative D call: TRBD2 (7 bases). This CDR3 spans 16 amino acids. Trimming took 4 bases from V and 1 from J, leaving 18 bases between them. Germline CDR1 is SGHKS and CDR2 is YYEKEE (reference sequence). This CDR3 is CASSPGGQRGSYEQYF. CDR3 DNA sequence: TGTGCCAGCAGCCCGGGGGGACAACGGGGATCCTACGAGCAGTACTTC.